Listed below are T cell receptor beta chains from one sample, sequenced in a study of T cells after yellow fever vaccination. TCRdb processed the 5' RACE reads anew with MiXCR; each CDR3 protein has one entry. Counted here are approximately 300,000 distinct CDR3 sequences, 8.7% occurring once; the ten biggest clones make up roughly 18%. This material consisted of PBMCs, taken on the day of the first yellow fever vaccination. The receptors here all came from a young man who received the YFV17D yellow fever vaccine. Each CDR3 is given with its conserved first and last residue. A D gene is named only where the DNA matches it firmly. Some rows have no size entry. The others give once, few or many, or a class for an expanded clone.

TRBV6-1,-,TRBD1,TRBJ2-2,CASRRQGNTGELFF,TGTGCCAGCCGGAGACAGGGGAACACCGGGGAGCTGTTTTTT
TRBV7-3,few,TRBD2,TRBJ2-3,CASSPGLASGDTQYF,TGTGCCAGCAGCCCGGGACTAGCAAGCGGGGATACGCAGTATTTT
TRBV7-9,many,-,TRBJ2-7,CASSLSSFPGRIYEQYF,TGTGCCAGCAGCTTAAGTTCCTTCCCGGGACGGATCTACGAGCAGTACTTC
TRBV10-3,-,TRBD2,TRBJ2-7,CAIRRTSGDEQYF,TGTGCCATCAGACGGACTAGCGGGGACGAGCAGTACTTC
TRBV24-1,few,-,TRBJ1-2,CATSAPGLGYTF,TGTGCCACCAGTGCTCCGGGGCTTGGCTACACCTTC
TRBV5-4,few,TRBD1,TRBJ1-4,CASSWGQNNEKLFF,TGTGCCAGCAGCTGGGGACAGAATAATGAAAAACTGTTTTTT
TRBV27,few,-,TRBJ2-2,CASSLIGPINTGELFF,TGTGCCAGCAGTTTAATTGGCCCTATAAACACCGGGGAGCTGTTTTTT
TRBV5-4,-,-,TRBJ2-2,CASSWELSPNTGELFF,TGTGCCAGCAGCTGGGAGTTGTCCCCGAACACCGGGGAGCTGTTTTTT
TRBV14,-,-,TRBJ2-1,CASSQVPASGQFF,TGTGCCAGCAGCCAGGTGCCGGCCTCCGGGCAGTTCTTC
TRBV2,-,-,TRBJ2-7,CASSDGGALVEQYF,TGTGCCAGCAGTGACGGGGGAGCCCTCGTCGAGCAGTACTTC
TRBV6-5,-,TRBD1,TRBJ1-2,CASSYSRVGQDGYTF,TGTGCCAGCAGTTACTCCAGGGTGGGACAGGACGGCTACACCTTC
TRBV20-1,few,-,TRBJ2-1,CSASEGGGYNEQFF,TGCAGTGCTAGTGAGGGGGGAGGTTACAATGAGCAGTTCTTC
TRBV2,few,-,TRBJ2-7,CASTAEGPSPASSYEQYF,TGTGCCAGCACCGCCGAGGGACCTTCTCCCGCAAGCTCCTACGAGCAGTACTTC
TRBV6-1,few,-,TRBJ2-2,CASSPPAGGTGELFF,TGTGCCAGCAGTCCCCCGGCCGGGGGCACCGGGGAGCTGTTTTTT
TRBV7-3,-,TRBD2,TRBJ2-3,CASSRGDPRADTQYF,TGTGCCAGCAGCCGGGGGGACCCGAGGGCAGATACGCAGTATTTT
TRBV7-2,-,-,TRBJ2-1,CASSLAWGSSYNEQFF,TGTGCCAGCAGCTTAGCTTGGGGGAGCTCCTACAATGAGCAGTTCTTC
TRBV12-5,many,-,TRBJ2-2,CASGPGAMTGELFF,TGTGCTAGTGGTCCCGGGGCTATGACCGGGGAGCTGTTTTTT
TRBV3-1,few,TRBD1,TRBJ1-1,CASSHLTGGTEAFF,TGTGCCAGCAGCCACTTGACAGGGGGCACTGAAGCTTTCTTT
TRBV9,-,-,TRBJ2-1,CASSAWARDYNEQFF,TGTGCCAGCAGCGCCTGGGCAAGGGACTACAATGAGCAGTTCTTC
TRBV10-3,many,-,TRBJ2-5,CAISLDSQETQYF,TGTGCCATCAGCCTAGACAGCCAAGAGACCCAGTACTTC
TRBV7-9,-,-,TRBJ1-5,CASSLGGHKPQHF,TGTGCCAGCAGCTTAGGGGGGCATAAGCCCCAGCATTTT
TRBV5-1,few,TRBD1,TRBJ2-3,CASSPGQAADTQYF,TGCGCCAGCAGCCCGGGACAGGCCGCAGATACGCAGTATTTT
TRBV24-1,-,-,TRBJ2-2,CATSTMLQGTGELFF,TGTGCCACCAGTACGATGTTACAGGGAACCGGGGAGCTGTTTTTT
TRBV12-3/TRBV12-4,-,-,TRBJ2-2,CASSGWPSANTGELFF,TGTGCCAGCAGTGGTTGGCCTAGTGCGAACACCGGGGAGCTGTTTTTT
TRBV7-9,-,-,TRBJ2-5,CASSLGNEAQYF,TGTGCCAGCAGCTTGGGGAACGAGGCCCAGTACTTC
TRBV7-8,-,TRBD1,TRBJ1-6,CASSSNPGTGLSPLHF,TGTGCCAGCAGCTCCAACCCCGGGACAGGGCTTTCACCCCTCCACTTT